This TCR beta chain derives from a study of human T cells and chemical hapten exposure. Time point in this sample: pre-sensitization, week 0. The treatment: therapeutic diphenylcyclopropenone sensitization with weekly scalp DPC. One entry per CDR3 protein results from TCRdb running MiXCR on the RACE reads. The sample records some 330,000 distinct CDR3 sequences, over 5% being singletons. The length of the CDR3 is 14 residues. Trimming took 4 bases from V and 3 from J, leaving 9 bases between them. Germline V gene sequence: CDR1 MNHEY, CDR2 SVGEGT. In this sample, this clonotype turned up a few times. The source of this sequence is a young woman with alopecia areata. Some clones in this sample may be carry-over from other donors' samples. The sequences come from whole blood, collected in connection with sensitization to the hapten diphenylcyclopropenone (DPC). The genes are TRBV6-2 or TRBV6-3 and TRBJ1-4; D gene uncertain. CDR3 sequence: CASSSDTANEKLFF. CDR3 in DNA: TGTGCCAGCAGTTCCGACACGGCTAATGAAAAACTGTTTTTT.